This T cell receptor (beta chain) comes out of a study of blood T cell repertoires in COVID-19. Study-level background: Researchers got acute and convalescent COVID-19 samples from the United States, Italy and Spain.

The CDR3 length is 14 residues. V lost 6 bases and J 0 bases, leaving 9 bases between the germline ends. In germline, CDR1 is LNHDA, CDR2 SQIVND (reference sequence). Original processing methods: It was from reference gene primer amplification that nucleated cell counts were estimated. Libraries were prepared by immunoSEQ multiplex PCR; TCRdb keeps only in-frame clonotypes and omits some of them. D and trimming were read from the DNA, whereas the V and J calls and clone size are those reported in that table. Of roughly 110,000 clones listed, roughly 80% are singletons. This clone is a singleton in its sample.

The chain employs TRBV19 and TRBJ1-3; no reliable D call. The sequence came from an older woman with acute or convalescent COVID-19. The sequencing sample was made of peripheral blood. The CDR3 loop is CASRNSGSGNTIYF. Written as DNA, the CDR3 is TGTGCCAGTAGGAATTCCGGCTCTGGAAACACCATATATTTT.